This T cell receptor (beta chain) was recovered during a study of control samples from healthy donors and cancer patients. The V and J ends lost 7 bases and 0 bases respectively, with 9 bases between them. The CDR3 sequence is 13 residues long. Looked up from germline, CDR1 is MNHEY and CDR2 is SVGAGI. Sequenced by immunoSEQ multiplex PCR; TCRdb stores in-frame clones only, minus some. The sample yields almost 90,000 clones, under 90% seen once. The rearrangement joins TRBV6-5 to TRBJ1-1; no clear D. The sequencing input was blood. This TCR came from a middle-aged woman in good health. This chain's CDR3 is CASKFGMNTEAFF. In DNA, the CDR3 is TGTGCCAGCAAATTTGGGATGAACACTGAAGCTTTCTTT.